A selection of T cell receptor beta chains follows, all from one sample in a study of cytomegalovirus exposure and HLA in healthy donors. Measured with immunoSEQ multiplex PCR; TCRdb has only the in-frame clones, and not every one. Here the sample spans about 200,000 clones, less than 80% being singletons. The material sequenced was PBMCs. All receptors come from a woman between 25 and 40 years old in good health and CMV-seropositive. CDR3s include the opening cysteine and the closing phenylalanine or tryptophan. The D gene is left open where the match is weak. Size is stated for part of the rows, as once, few or many counts, or as a class when the clone is expanded.

cdr3_length | j_call | v_call | d_call | clone_size | cdr3_nt | cdr3_aa
13 | TRBJ2-7 | TRBV15 | NA | NA | TGTGCCACCAGCCCGAACAGGGAGTACGAGCAGTACTTC | CATSPNREYEQYF
14 | TRBJ2-7 | TRBV5-1 | NA | NA | TGCGCCAGCAGCTTGCCTAATCCAGGGGCCGAGCAGTACTTC | CASSLPNPGAEQYF
19 | TRBJ2-6 | TRBV9 | TRBD2 | NA | TGTGCCAGCAGCGTAACCCTCGGGAGGGAATACTCTGGGGCCAACGTCCTGACTTTC | CASSVTLGREYSGANVLTF
16 | TRBJ2-7 | TRBV10-3 | TRBD2 | NA | TGTGCCATCAGTTCCCCGCTAGCGGGAGGGACCTACGAGCAGTACTTC | CAISSPLAGGTYEQYF
15 | TRBJ1-3 | TRBV6-1 | NA | once | TGTGCCAGCAGTGATGCAGGCAGCTCTGGAAACACCATATATTTT | CASSDAGSSGNTIYF
13 | TRBJ1-4 | TRBV4-1 | NA | NA | TGCGCCAGCAGCCAAGTTGGCATTGAAAAACTGTTTTTT | CASSQVGIEKLFF
16 | TRBJ2-5 | TRBV6-1 | TRBD2 | NA | TGTGCCAGCAGTGACAGGACTAGCGGGAACCAAGAGACCCAGTACTTC | CASSDRTSGNQETQYF
15 | TRBJ2-7 | TRBV7-2 | TRBD1 | NA | TGTGCCAGCAGCTTAGAAGGGACAGTCTCCTACGAGCAGTACTTC | CASSLEGTVSYEQYF
14 | TRBJ2-7 | TRBV7-2 | NA | NA | TGTGCCAGCAGCTTAGCGGCAGGGGATTACGAGCAGTACTTC | CASSLAAGDYEQYF
15 | TRBJ2-5 | TRBV21-1 | NA | NA | TGTGCCAGCAGCAAATGGGGGCAGGGAAGAGAGACCCAGTACTTC | CASSKWGQGRETQYF
17 | TRBJ2-7 | TRBV14 | TRBD2 | NA | TGTGCCAGCAGCGCAAAGGAGTTTTGGGGGAGGGCCCTCGAGCAGTACTTC | CASSAKEFWGRALEQYF
16 | TRBJ2-5 | TRBV5-6 | TRBD1 | NA | TGTGCCAGCAGCTTAACTGGGACAGGGCCGCAAGAGACCCAGTACTTC | CASSLTGTGPQETQYF
14 | TRBJ2-1 | TRBV5-1 | NA | NA | TGCGCCAGCAGCTCACAGGGTTCCTACAATGAGCAGTTCTTC | CASSSQGSYNEQFF
14 | TRBJ1-1 | TRBV2 | NA | few | TGTGCCAGCAGTGAGGTGGGAGGGTGGCCTGAAGCTTTCTTT | CASSEVGGWPEAFF
16 | TRBJ2-2 | TRBV29-1 | NA | NA | TGCAGCGTCAGAAATTTGGACAGCGAAGACACCGGGGAGCTGTTTTTT | CSVRNLDSEDTGELFF
12 | TRBJ2-1 | TRBV6-1 | TRBD1 | few | TGTGCCTCAGGGGGCAGTTACAATGAGCAGTTCTTC | CASGGSYNEQFF
16 | TRBJ2-1 | TRBV27 | TRBD2 | NA | TGTGCCAGCAGTACCCGACTAGCGGATTTCCACAATGAGCAGTTCTTC | CASSTRLADFHNEQFF
16 | TRBJ2-7 | TRBV7-6 | TRBD2 | NA | TGTGCCAGCAGCTTAGACGAGCGGGAGCCTTCCTACGAGCAGTACTTC | CASSLDEREPSYEQYF
14 | TRBJ2-1 | TRBV15 | NA | NA | TGTGCCACCAGGGGGGGTGGATCCTACAATGAGCAGTTCTTC | CATRGGGSYNEQFF
14 | TRBJ2-5 | TRBV5-1 | TRBD1 | NA | TGCGCCAGCAGTTCGGGACAGAGACAAGAGACCCAGTACTTC | CASSSGQRQETQYF
15 | TRBJ1-4 | TRBV19 | TRBD1 | NA | TGTGCCAGTAGTCCCCAGTCGACAGGGTCGGAAAAACTGTTTTTT | CASSPQSTGSEKLFF
15 | TRBJ1-2 | TRBV27 | NA | NA | TGTGCCAGCAGTTTATCTGACAGCCTTAACTATGGCTACACCTTC | CASSLSDSLNYGYTF
15 | TRBJ2-2 | TRBV5-1 | NA | NA | TGCGCCAGCAGCTTGGTAAGCGCGAACACCGGGGAGCTGTTTTTT | CASSLVSANTGELFF
15 | TRBJ1-6 | TRBV6-5 | NA | NA | TGTGCCAGCAGTTACGCGCAGGGCCATAATTCACCCCTCCACTTT | CASSYAQGHNSPLHF